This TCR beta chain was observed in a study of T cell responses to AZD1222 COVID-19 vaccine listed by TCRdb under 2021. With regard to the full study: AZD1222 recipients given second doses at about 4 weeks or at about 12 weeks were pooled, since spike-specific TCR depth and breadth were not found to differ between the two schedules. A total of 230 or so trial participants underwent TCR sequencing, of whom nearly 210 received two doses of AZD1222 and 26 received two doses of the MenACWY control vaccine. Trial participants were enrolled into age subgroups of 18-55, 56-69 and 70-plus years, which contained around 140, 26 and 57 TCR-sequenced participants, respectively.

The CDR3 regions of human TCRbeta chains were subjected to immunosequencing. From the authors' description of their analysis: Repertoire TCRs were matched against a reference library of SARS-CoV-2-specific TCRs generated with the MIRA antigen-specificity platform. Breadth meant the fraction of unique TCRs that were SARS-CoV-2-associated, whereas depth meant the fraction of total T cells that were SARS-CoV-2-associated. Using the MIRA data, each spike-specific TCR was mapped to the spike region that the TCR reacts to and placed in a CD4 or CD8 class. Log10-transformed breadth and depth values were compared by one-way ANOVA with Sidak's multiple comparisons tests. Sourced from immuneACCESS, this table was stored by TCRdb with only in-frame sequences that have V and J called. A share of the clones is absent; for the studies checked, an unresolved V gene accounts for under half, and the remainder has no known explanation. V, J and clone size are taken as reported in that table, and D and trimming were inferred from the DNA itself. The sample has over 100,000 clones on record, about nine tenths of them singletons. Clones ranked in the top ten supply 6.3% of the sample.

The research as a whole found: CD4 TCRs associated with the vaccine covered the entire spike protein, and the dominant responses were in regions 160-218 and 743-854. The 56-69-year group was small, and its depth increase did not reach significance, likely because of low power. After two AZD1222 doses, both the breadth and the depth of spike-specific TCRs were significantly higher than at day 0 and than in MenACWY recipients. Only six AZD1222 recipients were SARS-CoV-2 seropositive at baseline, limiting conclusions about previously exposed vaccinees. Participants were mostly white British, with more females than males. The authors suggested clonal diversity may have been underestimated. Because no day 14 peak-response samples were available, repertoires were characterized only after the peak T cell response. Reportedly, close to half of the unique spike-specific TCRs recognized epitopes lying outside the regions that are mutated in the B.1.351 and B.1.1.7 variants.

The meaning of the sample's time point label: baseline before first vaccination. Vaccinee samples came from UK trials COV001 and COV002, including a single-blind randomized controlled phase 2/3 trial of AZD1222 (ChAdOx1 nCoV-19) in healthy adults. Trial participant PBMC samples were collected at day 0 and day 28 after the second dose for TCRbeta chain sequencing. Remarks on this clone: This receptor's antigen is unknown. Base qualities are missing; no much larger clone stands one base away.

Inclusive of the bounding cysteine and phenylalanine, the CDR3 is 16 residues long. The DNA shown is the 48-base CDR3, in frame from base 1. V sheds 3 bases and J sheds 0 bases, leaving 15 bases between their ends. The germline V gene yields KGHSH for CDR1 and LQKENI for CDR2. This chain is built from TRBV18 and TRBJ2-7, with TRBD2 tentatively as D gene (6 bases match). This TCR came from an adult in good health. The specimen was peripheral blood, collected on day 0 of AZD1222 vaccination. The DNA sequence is TGTGCCAGCTCACCGGGGAGGCCTGGGTCCTCCTACGAGCAGTACTTC. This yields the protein CASSPGRPGSSYEQYF.